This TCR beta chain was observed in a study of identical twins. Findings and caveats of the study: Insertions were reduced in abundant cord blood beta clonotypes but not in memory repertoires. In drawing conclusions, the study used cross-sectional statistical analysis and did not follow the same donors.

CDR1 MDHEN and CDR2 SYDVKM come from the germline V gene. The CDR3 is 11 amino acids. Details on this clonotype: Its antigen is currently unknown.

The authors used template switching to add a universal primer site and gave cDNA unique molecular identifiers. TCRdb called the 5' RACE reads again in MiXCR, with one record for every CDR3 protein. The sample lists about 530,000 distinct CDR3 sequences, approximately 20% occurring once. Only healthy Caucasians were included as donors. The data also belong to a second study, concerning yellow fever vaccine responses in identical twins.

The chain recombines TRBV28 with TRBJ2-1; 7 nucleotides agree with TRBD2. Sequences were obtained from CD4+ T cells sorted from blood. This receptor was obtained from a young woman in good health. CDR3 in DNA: TGTGTCGCTAGGACTAGGTATGAGCAGTTCTTC. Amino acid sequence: CVARTRYEQFF.